Sequencing of this T cell receptor beta chain was carried out in a study of shared clonotypes between healthy human individuals. Study-level background: Ranging from 18 to 49 in age, donors were a couple of women and a few men. Study results and limitations: Naive subsets typically showed greater estimated richness than memory subsets. Unshared clonotypes carried lower generation probabilities than those common to all four donors.

About this clone itself: Its specificity is not known.

It was into CD45RA+ naive and CD45RA-negative memory subsets that the CD4+ cells were split. Sequencing was performed with immunoSEQ multiplex PCR; in TCRdb, only in-frame clones are kept and a portion is missing. The table shows around 1.4 million clones, with 98% to 99% occurring only once. The origin of this receptor is a man younger than 40 in good health. Sample: naive CD4+ T cells sorted from blood. Subset here: CD45RA+ positively selected.

CDR3 loop: CASSDEVRLSYEQYF. CDR3 nucleotides: TGTGCCAGCAGTGACGAAGTCAGATTATCCTACGAGCAGTACTTC. The J gene is TRBJ2-7, the V gene TRBV2; D is uncertain. The CDR3 covers 15 residues. Trimming removed 3 bases at V and 1 base at J, with 13 bases between. Germline CDR1 reads SNHLY; CDR2 reads FYNNEI.